This T cell receptor (beta chain) came from a study of blood T cell repertoires in COVID-19. Germline CDR1 and CDR2: MDHEN and SYDVKM. This CDR3 is built from 13 residues. V lost 6 bases to trimming and J lost 8 bases; unmatched junction nucleotides: 9. Produced via immunoSEQ multiplex PCR; TCRdb's table is partial and in-frame only. The table shows about 43,000 clones, with about 85% occurring only once. This clonotype originated in a woman older than 75 with active COVID-19. The sequenced sample was peripheral blood. The rearrangement uses TRBV28 and TRBJ1-2; 7 bases match TRBD1. The CDR3 loop is CASRLTGSDGYTF. The CDR3, as DNA: TGTGCCAGCAGACTGACAGGGTCCGACGGCTACACCTTC.